This T cell receptor beta chain was identified during a study of early T cells in non-severe SARS-CoV-2 infection. At the level of the study: Chains stayed unpaired after sequencing of bulk RNA from unsorted whole blood. Study-level results: Anti-spike CD8 specificities were favored by VDJdb matching, whose results missed private and CD4 specificities.

Trimming pared 7 bases from V and 6 bases from J, leaving 10 bases between. The length of the CDR3 is 12 residues. Germline loops: CDR1 LNHDA, CDR2 SQIVND (reference sequence). The library protocol tagged individual cDNA molecules with unique molecular identifiers. TCRdb analysed the 5' RACE reads with MiXCR anew, one entry per CDR3 protein. The table records nearly 95,000 distinct CDR3 sequences, 16% of them present only once. Turning to this clonotype: Its matching antigen is unknown.

This clonotype was obtained from an adult who was a healthcare worker with PCR-confirmed SARS-CoV-2 infection or an uninfected control (not recorded which). The sample consisted of whole blood, taken at baseline. V gene TRBV19 combines with J gene TRBJ1-5, with D unresolved. The CDR3 DNA sequence: TGTGCCAGTAACGTAGTGGCTCAGCCCCAGCATTTT. Protein product: CASNVVAQPQHF. The full variable domain, in which reference TRBV19 and TRBJ1-5 provide the parts outside the CDR3, is DGGITQSPKYLFRKEGQNVTLSCEQNLNHDAMYWYRQDPGQGLRLIYYSQIVNDFQKGDIAEGYSVSREKKESFPLTVTSAQKNPTAFYLCASNVVAQPQHFGDGTRLSIL.